The 18 T cell receptor beta chains given below trace back to one sample, sequenced in a study of neurological immune-mediated disorders. Regarding time point: longitudinal time-point 2. One entry per CDR3 protein results from TCRdb running MiXCR on the 5' RACE reads. Of about 80,000 distinct CDR3 sequences in the sample, around 6% were seen once. The specimen was PBMCs. The receptors come from a woman in her fifties or sixties with multiple sclerosis.

The sample holds many counts of this clonotype. The chain recombines TRBV7-8 with TRBJ1-1, with 8 bases matching TRBD1. The CDR3 sequence is 15 residues long. V was pared by 2 bases and J by 1 base, with 3 bases of the junction left unmatched. Germline V gene data show CDR1 as SGHVS and CDR2 as FQNEAQ. The CDR3 nucleotides are TGTGCCAGCAGCTTATATACAGGGGGGAACACTGAAGCTTTCTTT. Translated, it gives CASSLYTGGNTEAFF.

This clonotype showed up many times. The V gene is TRBV10-3, the J gene TRBJ1-2; a possible D gene is TRBD1 (5 bases). The CDR3 contains 14 residues. V was cut by 6 bases and J by 4 bases, with 15 bases left in between. Germline values: CDR1 ENHRY, CDR2 SYGVKD. CDR3 residues: CAISQTVLSYGYTF. The CDR3 DNA reads as TGTGCCATCAGCCAGACAGTCTTGAGCTATGGCTACACCTTC.

This clonotype showed up many times. The chain carries TRBV7-2 and TRBJ2-5, with D possibly TRBD2 on 6 matching bases. Trimming took off 5 bases at V and 2 bases at J, with 15 bases between the two ends. CDR1 and CDR2 (germline): SGHTA, FQGNSA. The CDR3 runs 15 residues. Written as DNA, the CDR3 is TGTGCCAGCAGCGTGCGACTAGTAGGTCAAGAGACCCAGTACTTC. Translated: CASSVRLVGQETQYF. Together with reference TRBV7-2 and TRBJ2-5, the CDR3 gives the full variable domain: GAGVSQSPSNKVTEKGKDVELRCDPISGHTALYWYRQSLGQGLEFLIYFQGNSAPDKSGLPSDRFSAERTGGSVSTLTIQRTQQEDSAVYLCASSVRLVGQETQYFGPGTRLLVL.

The chain is built from TRBV20-1 and TRBJ1-4; D remains unclear. The CDR3 extends over 12 amino acids. The germline V gene has CDR1 DFQATT and CDR2 SNEGSKA (reference sequence). The V and J ends lost 6 bases and 8 bases respectively, with 13 bases between them. CDR3 residues: CSARKVGEKLFF. DNA of the CDR3: TGCAGTGCCCGAAAGGTGGGAGAAAAACTGTTTTTT.

This clonotype came up many times. The rearrangement uses TRBV11-2 and TRBJ2-7; tentatively, D is TRBD2 (7 bases). Trimming pared 3 bases from V and 5 bases from J, leaving 23 bases between. The germline CDR1 and CDR2 sequences are SGHAT and FQNNGV. The CDR3 extends over 17 amino acids. This chain's CDR3 is CASSFLPRGGGLDEQYF. In nucleotides, the CDR3 is TGTGCCAGCAGCTTTCTCCCGCGAGGGGGGGGGTTGGACGAGCAGTACTTC.

This clonotype was counted ten times or more. The rearrangement uses TRBV5-1 and TRBJ2-5; unclear D gene. The CDR3 extends over 15 amino acids. CDR1 is SGHRS, CDR2 YFSETQ, per germline. V lost 2 bases and J lost 3, with 14 bases in between. Here the CDR3 reads CASSLSPLEKETQYF. CDR3 DNA sequence: TGCGCCAGCAGCTTATCACCCCTAGAAAAAGAGACCCAGTACTTC.

In its sample, this clonotype was seen a few times. The chain has TRBV4-1 and TRBJ1-4, with D tentatively TRBD1 (6 bases). The CDR3 extends over 17 amino acids. Germline-derived CDR1 and CDR2 are MGHRA and YSYEKL. V was pared by 0 bases and J by 0 bases, with 11 bases between. CDR3 protein: CASSQDGNRATNEKLFF. The CDR3 DNA follows: TGCGCCAGCAGCCAAGATGGAAACAGGGCAACTAATGAAAAACTGTTTTTT.

This clonotype showed up many times. The rearrangement joins TRBV20-1 to TRBJ1-1; D is unresolved. Germline V gene sequence: CDR1 DFQATT, CDR2 SNEGSKA (reference sequence). The CDR3 is 10 amino acids. V was trimmed by 0 bases and J by 9 bases, leaving 5 bases between them. The CDR3 bases are TGCAGTGCTAGAGAACTTCAAGCTTTCTTT. Its protein product is CSARELQAFF.

This clonotype was counted many times. V and J are TRBV5-1 and TRBJ2-2, with 9 bases fitting TRBD1. V lost 0 bases and J lost 0; bases outside the gene matches: 6. Germline V lookup: CDR1 SGHRS, CDR2 YFSETQ. The CDR3 contains 18 residues. For the CDR3, the DNA is TGCGCCAGCAGCTTGGTTCCCGGGACAGGGCCGAACACCGGGGAGCTGTTTTTT. Protein sequence: CASSLVPGTGPNTGELFF.

This clonotype showed up many times. CDR3 region: CASSYSDGRTEAFF. Here the CDR3 DNA reads TGTGCCAGCAGTTACTCGGACGGTCGGACTGAAGCTTTCTTT. The rearrangement joins TRBV6-2 or TRBV6-3 to TRBJ1-1; D unresolved. The CDR3 contains 14 residues. CDR1 MNHEY and CDR2 SVGEGT come from the germline V gene. V was shortened by 0 bases and J by 5 bases, with 10 bases between the two germline ends.

This clonotype was recorded at least ten times. V gene TRBV20-1 combines with J gene TRBJ2-3; possibly TRBD1 for D (5 bases). Trimming shortened V by 2 bases and J by 2 bases, and 11 bases separated the two germline ends. CDR1 is DFQATT and CDR2 is SNEGSKA in the germline V gene (reference sequence). The CDR3 length is 14 residues. CDR3 sequence (DNA): TGCAGTGCTAGATCAAGGGGATCCACAGATACGCAGTATTTT. This sequence encodes CSARSRGSTDTQYF.

This clonotype was counted at least ten times. V usage is TRBV5-1 and J usage is TRBJ1-1; D is perhaps TRBD1 (6 bases). The V gene's germline CDR1 is SGHRS and CDR2 YFSETQ. CDR3 length: 16 amino acids. The V end lost 3 bases, the J end lost 1 base, and 16 bases lay between the germline ends. This CDR3 reads CASSWGQGGRNTEAFF. The CDR3 DNA sequence: TGCGCCAGCAGCTGGGGGCAGGGCGGCAGGAACACTGAAGCTTTCTTT.

This clonotype was recorded at least ten times. The rearrangement links TRBV20-1 to TRBJ1-1; tentatively, D is TRBD1 (5 bases). This CDR3 spans 15 amino acids. Germline CDR1 reads DFQATT; CDR2 reads SNEGSKA (reference sequence). V gave up 3 bases and J gave up 3 bases, with 17 bases separating them. In nucleotides, the CDR3 is TGCAGTGCTAGGGAAGGGCAGGGACGATACACTGAAGCTTTCTTT. It yields the protein CSAREGQGRYTEAFF.

This clonotype was picked up many times. The chain uses TRBV20-1 and TRBJ1-1, with TRBD1 identical over 12 bases. V shed 5 bases and J 10 bases; nucleotides not matched to a gene: 8. The CDR3 extends over 13 amino acids. The V gene's germline CDR1 is DFQATT and CDR2 SNEGSKA (reference sequence). CDR3 residues: CSAPGTGGAVAFF. For the CDR3, the DNA is TGCAGTGCTCCCGGGACAGGGGGCGCGGTAGCTTTCTTT.

The rearrangement links TRBV16 to TRBJ2-7; D possibly corresponds to TRBD2 (6 bases). The CDR3 length is 14 residues. Trimming pared 1 base from V and 7 bases from J, leaving 14 bases between. Germline CDR1 reads KGHSY; CDR2 reads FQNENV. The CDR3 nucleotides are TGTGCCAGCAGCCAATGGGAGGACCCGGGAGAGCAGTACTTC. Translating it yields CASSQWEDPGEQYF.

The chain recombines TRBV19 with TRBJ2-1; 9 positions match TRBD2. CDR3 size: 16 residues. Germline trimming cut 5 bases from V and 2 bases from J; bases unmatched to any gene: 7. Per germline, CDR1 LNHDA and CDR2 SQIVND (reference sequence). The CDR3 coding sequence is TGTGCCAGTAGTCGGGGGGTAGCGGGGGCCTACAATGAGCAGTTCTTC. Amino acids: CASSRGVAGAYNEQFF.

This clonotype was detected many times. This rearrangement joins TRBV5-1 to TRBJ2-2, with a weak D call TRBD2 (5 bases). Germline CDR1 SGHRS, CDR2 YFSETQ. The CDR3 length is 13 residues. The V end was cut by 5 bases, the J end by 3 bases, with 8 bases between. The CDR3 is CASSTDYTGELFF. DNA for the CDR3: TGCGCCAGCAGTACGGACTACACCGGGGAGCTGTTTTTT.

This clonotype was seen many times. This chain joins TRBV5-5 and TRBJ1-5; the D gene is possibly TRBD1 (5 bases). The V gene's germline CDR1 is SGHKS and CDR2 YYEKEE (reference sequence). CDR3 size: 16 residues. The V end lost 4 bases, the J end lost 0 bases, and 14 bases lay between the germline ends. The CDR3 is CASSPTERYSNQPQHF. The CDR3 coding sequence is TGTGCCAGCAGCCCGACAGAGAGATATAGCAATCAGCCCCAGCATTTT.